This T cell receptor beta chain was obtained from a study of blood T cell repertoires in COVID-19. Study at large: Samples came from the United States, Italy and Spain, spanning acute and convalescent COVID-19. The analysed material was cDNA or gDNA that came from T cells, B-cell-depleted T cells, or PBMCs.

Authors' processing steps: Reference gene primer amplification gave nucleated cell count estimates. Repertoires were generated with immunoSEQ multiplex PCR, while TCRdb's copy carries only in-frame clones and drops some. That table furnishes V, J and clone size, whereas the DNA furnished D and trimming. The sample has fewer than 250,000 clones; around four fifths are singletons. The sequence came from a woman in her 70s with active or convalescent COVID-19. The source material was peripheral blood.

The chain's CDR3 is CASSQASEASYGYTF. The CDR3, as DNA: TGCGCCAGCAGCCAAGCGAGTGAGGCCTCCTATGGCTACACCTTC. This chain joins TRBV4-1 and TRBJ1-2; D ambiguous. The germline V gene encodes CDR1 MGHRA and CDR2 YSYEKL. V lost 1 base, J lost 4 bases, and 13 bases lay in between. The CDR3 length is 15 residues.